Listed below are T cell receptor beta chains from one sample, sequenced in a study of shared clonotypes between healthy human individuals. Sequencing was performed with immunoSEQ multiplex PCR; in TCRdb, only in-frame clones are kept and a portion is missing. Of millions of clones in the sample, around 95% were seen once. Material: naive CD4+ T cells sorted from blood. The receptors here all came from a man between 18 and 35 years old in good health. Both conserved end residues are part of each CDR3. D genes are given only for firm matches. For some rows the clone size is stated as once, few or many, or as a class when expanded; others skip it.

CDR3 DNA,CDR3 protein,V gene,D gene,clone size,J gene
TGTGCCAGTAGTAGCACCTCCTACGAGCAGTACTTC,CASSSTSYEQYF,TRBV19,.,.,TRBJ2-7
TGTGCCAGCAGTTCAGAGGGGACCTACAAAAACATTCAGTACTTC,CASSSEGTYKNIQYF,TRBV6-5,.,once,TRBJ2-4
TGTGCCAGCAGCTTATTACCCACGCCGATAAACTATGGCTACACCTTC,CASSLLPTPINYGYTF,TRBV7-9,.,.,TRBJ1-2
TGTGCCAGCAGTGGGCTGAACACTGAAGCTTTCTTT,CASSGLNTEAFF,TRBV11-2,.,few,TRBJ1-1
TGTGCCAGCAGCTTAAAATACACCATATATTTT,CASSLKYTIYF,TRBV7-9,.,.,TRBJ1-3
TGTGCCAGCAGCTTTCGGACAGTTGCTGAAGCTTTCTTT,CASSFRTVAEAFF,TRBV7-2,.,.,TRBJ1-1
TGTGCCAGCAGCTTAGTGGGGAAGCAGCCCCAGCATTTT,CASSLVGKQPQHF,TRBV7-2,.,.,TRBJ1-5
TGCGCCAGCAGCCCCCTCGGGGGGACAGGGGGCTGGGAGACCCAGTACTTC,CASSPLGGTGGWETQYF,TRBV5-1,TRBD1,.,TRBJ2-5
TGTGCCAGCAGACCCCGTCCGGGGGCACGTTTGACCGGGGAGCTGTTTTTT,CASRPRPGARLTGELFF,TRBV28,.,.,TRBJ2-2
TGTGCCAGCAGCTTTGAACGGAATTCACCCCTCCACTTT,CASSFERNSPLHF,TRBV7-2,.,.,TRBJ1-6
TGCGCCAGCAGCTTGGGGCGGGGCAGAGAGACCCAGTACTTC,CASSLGRGRETQYF,TRBV5-1,.,.,TRBJ2-5
TGTGCCAGCAGCCACCGGGACAGTACCTACGAGCAGTACTTC,CASSHRDSTYEQYF,TRBV6-1,TRBD1,.,TRBJ2-7
TGTGCCAGCAGTGTCATCCAGGGGTCAGGTGAACCCCTCCACTTT,CASSVIQGSGEPLHF,TRBV2,.,once,TRBJ1-6
TGTGCCAGCAGCGTCCGGGTCAGGGGCAATTCACCCCTCCACTTT,CASSVRVRGNSPLHF,TRBV25-1,.,.,TRBJ1-6
TGCGCCAGCAGCCAGCCCGTAGGGAGGACCTACGAGCAGTACTTC,CASSQPVGRTYEQYF,TRBV4-1,.,.,TRBJ2-7
TGTGCCAGCAGCCGGACAGGGGGTGTCTACGAGCAGTACTTC,CASSRTGGVYEQYF,TRBV14,TRBD1,.,TRBJ2-7
TGTGCCTGGACGGGGTCCTACGAGCAGTACTTC,CAWTGSYEQYF,TRBV30,.,.,TRBJ2-7
TGTGCCAGCGGCTCTGTCCTGGCCTCAAATGGCTACACCTTC,CASGSVLASNGYTF,TRBV28,.,.,TRBJ1-2
TGCGCCAGCAGCTTACAGGGGGCCGGGGAGCTGTTTTTT,CASSLQGAGELFF,TRBV5-1,TRBD1,.,TRBJ2-2
TGTGCCAGCAGCCAAACTAGCGTCAGCACAGATACGCAGTATTTT,CASSQTSVSTDTQYF,TRBV4-2,TRBD2,.,TRBJ2-3
TGTGCCAGCAGCGTAGGCGGGACTATCACAGATACGCAGTATTTT,CASSVGGTITDTQYF,TRBV9,TRBD2,.,TRBJ2-3
TGTGCCAGCTCATCCGGGGAGACCCAGTACTTC,CASSSGETQYF,TRBV18,.,.,TRBJ2-5
TGTGCCAGCAGTTTAAACCCTCTGAACACTGAAGCTTTCTTT,CASSLNPLNTEAFF,TRBV27,.,once,TRBJ1-1
TGTGCCAGCAGCTATGGGGGGCCGTTCGGGAACATTCAGTACTTC,CASSYGGPFGNIQYF,TRBV5-4,.,.,TRBJ2-4
TGTGCCAGCAGTCCCGGACTAGCGGGAGGGGAAGATACGCAGTATTTT,CASSPGLAGGEDTQYF,TRBV25-1,TRBD2,.,TRBJ2-3
TGCGCCAGCAGCTTGGGGGAAGGTAATGAAAAACTGTTTTTT,CASSLGEGNEKLFF,TRBV5-1,.,once,TRBJ1-4
TGTGCCAGCAGCTTAGGGACAGGGGGCCCCTACGAGCAGTACTTC,CASSLGTGGPYEQYF,TRBV7-2,TRBD1,.,TRBJ2-7